This T cell receptor beta chain is from a study of graft-versus-host responses after intestinal transplantation. For the study at large: Recipients obtained multivisceral, liver-intestinal, or isolated intestinal transplants. For around 3 years after anti-thymocyte globulin induction, all recipients took tacrolimus and steroids. Findings and caveats of the study: Investigators detected GvH clones in recipient marrow, with some emerging earlier in ileum or blood. Patients with graft-donor T cell macrochimerism had high graft-versus-host to host-versus-graft clonal ratios in allografts.

Repertoires were generated with immunoSEQ multiplex PCR, while TCRdb's copy carries only in-frame clones and drops some. The repertoire holds tens of thousands of clones, with roughly 93% as singletons. V lost 5 bases and J 1 base, leaving 20 bases between the germline ends. The CDR3 spans 17 residues. Germline V gives CDR1 MDHEN, CDR2 SYDVKM. For this clone: The antigen is undetermined.

The receptor comes from a human donor who was the organ donor for an intestinal transplant. The source was unstimulated CD4+ T cells sorted from spleen or lymph node cells, collected before transplant. J is TRBJ1-1 and V is TRBV28; perhaps TRBD1 as D (5 bases). In DNA, the CDR3 is TGTGCCAGCAGTACACTCAGGGAGGTTAGGGGGAACACTGAAGCTTTCTTT. Protein sequence: CASSTLREVRGNTEAFF.